Each of the 19 T cell receptor beta chains below was sequenced from the same sample in a study of cytomegalovirus exposure and HLA in healthy donors (dated by TCRdb to between 2016 and 2019). The receptor library was made with the immunoSEQ multiplex PCR assay. For the multiplex PCR, a mixture combining 60 forward primers for TCR Vbeta segments and 13 reverse primers for TCR Jbeta segments was used. TCRdb took this table from immuneACCESS and kept in-frame rearrangements with V and J called. Such tables lack part of the clones; where checked against another copy, unresolved V genes explain under half of the gap, and the rest is unexplained. The table for this sample lists fewer than 200,000 clones; roughly 65% of them were counted only once. The top ten hold around 4% of the sample. Sequences were obtained from PBMCs. The source of these receptors is a woman younger than 35 in good health and CMV-seropositive.

The chain uses TRBV29-1 and TRBJ2-5; tentatively, D is TRBD1 (5 bases). The DNA end is more similar to TRBJ2-7, so the J call may be wrong. CDR1 SQVTM and CDR2 ANQGSEA come from the germline V gene. The CDR3 is made up of 13 amino acids. In nucleotides, the CDR3 is TGCAGCGTAACAGGTCTTCCATCCTACGAGCAGTACTTC. This gives the protein CSVTGLPSYEQYF.

Notes on this clone: At one end the junction does not follow the germline gene, possibly because of a read error. The rearrangement links TRBV7-6 to TRBJ2-3, with TRBD2 identical over 10 bases. Germline V gene lookup returns CDR1 SGHVS and CDR2 FNYEAQ. CDR3 length: 15 residues. The CDR3 region is CASSLAGGGGDTQYF. The DNA for the CDR3 is TGTGCCAGCAGTTTAGCGGGGGGCGGGGGTGATACGCAGTATTTT.

The chain uses TRBV10-3 and TRBJ2-5, with D possibly being TRBD2 (5 bases). Gene TRBJ2-7 matches the end of the DNA better, so the J call may be wrong. CDR1 and CDR2 (germline): ENHRY, SYGVKD. The CDR3 is 14 amino acids. This CDR3 is CAIRQWEGRHEQYF. CDR3 DNA: TGTGCCATCAGGCAGTGGGAAGGGAGACACGAGCAGTACTTC.

V is TRBV19 and J is TRBJ2-3, with D perhaps TRBD2 (5 bases). Trimming pared 4 bases from V and 0 bases from J, leaving 11 bases between. Germline V gene lookup returns CDR1 LNHDA and CDR2 SQIVND (reference sequence). The length of the CDR3 is 15 residues. In nucleotides, the CDR3 is TGTGCCAGTAGTAAGAGGGCCGCTAGCACAGATACGCAGTATTTT. It translates to CASSKRAASTDTQYF.

In this sample, this clone turned up once. The rearrangement joins TRBV6-5 to TRBJ1-2; tentative D call: TRBD1 (5 bases). CDR1 MNHEY and CDR2 SVGAGI come from the germline V gene. V was trimmed by 2 bases and J by 3 bases, leaving 7 bases between them. This CDR3 contains 13 residues. The CDR3 DNA reads as TGTGCCAGCAGTTACGGACAAGACTATGGCTACACCTTC. As protein: CASSYGQDYGYTF.

The genes are TRBV6-5 and TRBJ2-7; D is possibly TRBD1 (5 bases). The germline CDR1 and CDR2 sequences are MNHEY and SVGAGI. With 2 bases removed from V and 2 bases from J, the gap between germline ends came to 16 bases. This CDR3 spans 16 amino acids. The CDR3 DNA sequence: TGTGCCAGCAGTTACCTGCCAGGGCAGGGCACCTACGAGCAGTACTTC. Protein sequence: CASSYLPGQGTYEQYF.

V usage is TRBV6-5 and J usage is TRBJ2-3, with D possibly TRBD2 on 6 matching bases. Germline V gene data show CDR1 as MNHEY and CDR2 as SVGAGI. The CDR3 extends over 13 amino acids. Trimming stripped 6 bases from V and 3 bases from J, with 10 bases between. The CDR3 loop reads CASRLGRTDTQYF. CDR3 sequence (DNA): TGTGCCAGCAGGCTCGGGAGAACAGATACGCAGTATTTT.

This clone was seen just once. The V gene is TRBV13, the J gene TRBJ1-2, with 7 bases lining up with TRBD1. The germline V gene has CDR1 PRHDT and CDR2 FYEKMQ (reference sequence). The CDR3 covers 14 residues. Trimming cost V 5 bases and J 7 bases; bases outside gene matches: 10. As DNA, the CDR3 is TGTGCCAGCAGCAGAGGGACAGCAGCCGGTGGCTACACCTTC. It is translated as CASSRGTAAGGYTF.

A few counts support this clone. The chain is built from TRBV11-2 and TRBJ1-1, with D maybe TRBD1 (5 bases). V was trimmed by 3 bases and J by 4 bases, leaving 21 bases between them. The CDR3 consists of 17 residues. In germline, CDR1 is SGHAT, CDR2 FQNNGV. CDR3 sequence reads: CASSFGSVQAAATEAFF. DNA of the CDR3: TGTGCCAGCAGCTTTGGTTCTGTACAGGCGGCCGCCACTGAAGCTTTCTTT.

The rearrangement links TRBV5-1 to TRBJ1-1, with a weak D call TRBD1 (5 bases). V lost 4 bases and J lost 0, with 16 bases in between. Germline V CDR1 and CDR2: SGHRS, YFSETQ. The CDR3 runs 16 residues. CDR3 DNA: TGCGCCAGCAGCGAAGTGGGGCAGCAGCTGAACACTGAAGCTTTCTTT. Its translation: CASSEVGQQLNTEAFF.

The chain employs TRBV5-4 and TRBJ1-2; no reliable D call. In germline, CDR1 is SGHNT, CDR2 YYREEE (reference sequence). CDR3 length: 14 residues. V gave up 4 bases and J gave up 2 bases, with 12 bases separating them. Written as DNA, the CDR3 is TGTGCCAGCAGCCCGACGGACTTAAACTATGGCTACACCTTC. Encoded protein: CASSPTDLNYGYTF. The variable domain in full, completed from reference TRBV5-4 and TRBJ1-2, reads ETGVTQSPTHLIKTRGQQVTLRCSSQSGHNTVSWYQQALGQGPQFIFQYYREEENGRGNFPPRFSGLQFPNYSSELNVNALELDDSALYLCASSPTDLNYGYTFGSGTRLTVV.

The sample holds one count of this clone. The chain uses TRBV6-5 and TRBJ2-1; TRBD2 agrees at 13 bases. This CDR3 is 16 amino acids long. From germline, CDR1 is MNHEY and CDR2 SVGAGI. The V gene end was trimmed by 2 bases and the J gene end by 10 bases; junction bases not matched to a gene: 8. CDR3 loop: CASSYITSGGAWEQFF. CDR3 nucleotides: TGTGCCAGCAGTTACATAACTAGCGGGGGGGCCTGGGAGCAGTTCTTC.

The chain uses TRBV18 and TRBJ2-2; 9 bases line up with TRBD1. V shed 8 bases, J shed 8 bases, and the junction held 6 bases outside the gene matches. The CDR3 has 13 amino acids. Per germline, CDR1 KGHSH and CDR2 LQKENI. CDR3 amino acids: CASAGTGRGELFF. The CDR3 coding sequence is TGTGCCAGCGCCGGGACAGGGAGAGGGGAGCTGTTTTTT.

This clone turned up a few times. This chain connects TRBV27 to TRBJ1-5, with D uncertain. V was cut by 5 bases and J by 3 bases, with 14 bases left in between. Germline V gives CDR1 MNHEY, CDR2 SMNVEV (reference sequence). The CDR3 is made up of 15 amino acids. The CDR3 DNA reads as TGTGCCAGCAGTCCTTCGCCAGGTATCAATCAGCCCCAGCATTTT. Encoded protein: CASSPSPGINQPQHF.

The rearrangement joins TRBV5-4 to TRBJ2-1, with 8 bases aligning to TRBD2. Germline assignment: CDR1 SGHNT and CDR2 YYREEE (reference sequence). There are 14 residues in the CDR3. V lost 3 bases to trimming and J lost 3 bases; unmatched junction nucleotides: 2. The CDR3, as DNA: TGTGCCAGCAGCTCCGGGACTAGCTACAATGAGCAGTTCTTC. This translates into CASSSGTSYNEQFF.

This clone was observed a few times. The chain recombines TRBV7-9 with TRBJ2-2, with 13 positions matching TRBD2. The CDR3 is 19 residues long. After removal of 4 bases from V and 5 bases from J, the junction contained 13 bases not matched to a gene. In germline, CDR1 is SEHNR, CDR2 FQNEAQ (reference sequence). CDR3 protein: CASSSKRTSGRTGTGELFF. The CDR3 nucleotides are TGTGCCAGCAGCTCGAAAAGGACTAGCGGGAGAACCGGAACCGGGGAGCTGTTTTTT.

CDR3 sequence reads: CASSIDRRGEQFF. The CDR3 region has the DNA TGTGCCAGTAGTATAGATCGTAGGGGTGAGCAGTTCTTC. J is TRBJ2-1 and V is TRBV19; a possible D gene is TRBD1 (5 bases). The V and J ends lost 0 bases and 9 bases respectively, with 9 bases between them. Germline lookup yields CDR1 LNHDA and CDR2 SQIVND (reference sequence). The CDR3 is 13 residues long. The full variable domain, completed using reference TRBV19 and TRBJ2-1, is DGGITQSPKYLFRKEGQNVTLSCEQNLNHDAMYWYRQDPGQGLRLIYYSQIVNDFQKGDIAEGYSVSREKKESFPLTVTSAQKNPTAFYLCASSIDRRGEQFFGPGTRLTVL.

CDR3 nucleotides: TGTGCCAGCAGAGAAACAGGGAATGGCTACACCTTC. As protein: CASRETGNGYTF. The chain carries TRBV27 and TRBJ1-2; maybe TRBD1 (6 bases). V shed 6 bases and J shed 6 bases, with 11 bases lying between them. CDR1 and CDR2 (germline): MNHEY, SMNVEV (reference sequence). The CDR3 has 12 amino acids.

The chain recombines TRBV6-5 with TRBJ2-5; D remains ambiguous. The end of the DNA is better explained by TRBJ2-7, so the J call may be wrong. The CDR3 runs to 14 residues. CDR1 is MNHEY and CDR2 is SVGAGI in the germline V gene. The CDR3 loop reads CASSYSSESYEQYF. Written as DNA, the CDR3 is TGTGCCAGCAGTTACTCATCTGAATCCTACGAGCAGTACTTC.